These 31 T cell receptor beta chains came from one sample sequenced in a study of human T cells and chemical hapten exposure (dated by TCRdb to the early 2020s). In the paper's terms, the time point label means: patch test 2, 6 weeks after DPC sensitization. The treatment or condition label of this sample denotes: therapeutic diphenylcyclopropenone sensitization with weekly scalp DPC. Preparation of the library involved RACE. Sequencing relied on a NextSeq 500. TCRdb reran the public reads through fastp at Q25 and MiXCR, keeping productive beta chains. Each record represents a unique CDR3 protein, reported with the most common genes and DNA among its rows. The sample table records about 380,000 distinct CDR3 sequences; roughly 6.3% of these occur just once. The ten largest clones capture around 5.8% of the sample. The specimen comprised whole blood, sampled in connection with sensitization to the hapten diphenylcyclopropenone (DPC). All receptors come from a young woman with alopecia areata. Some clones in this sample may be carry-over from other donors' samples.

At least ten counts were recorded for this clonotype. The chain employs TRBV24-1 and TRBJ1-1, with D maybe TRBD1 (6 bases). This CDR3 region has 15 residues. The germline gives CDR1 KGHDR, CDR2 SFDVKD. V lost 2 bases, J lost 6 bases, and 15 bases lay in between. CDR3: CATSDSEYGGSEAFF. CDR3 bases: TGTGCCACCAGTGATTCCGAGTACGGGGGCTCTGAAGCTTTCTTT.

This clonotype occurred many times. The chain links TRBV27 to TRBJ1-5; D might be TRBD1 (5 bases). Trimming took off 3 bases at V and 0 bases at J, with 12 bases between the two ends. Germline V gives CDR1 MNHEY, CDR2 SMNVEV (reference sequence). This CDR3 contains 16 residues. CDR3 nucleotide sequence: TGTGCCAGCAGTTTCCGGGGGGACCATAGCAATCAGCCCCAGCATTTT. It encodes CASSFRGDHSNQPQHF.

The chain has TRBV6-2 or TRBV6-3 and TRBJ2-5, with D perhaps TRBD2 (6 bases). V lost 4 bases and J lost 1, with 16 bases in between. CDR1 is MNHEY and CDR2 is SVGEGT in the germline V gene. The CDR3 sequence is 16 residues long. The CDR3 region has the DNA TGTGCCAGCAGTTTTTTGCGGCAGGGACTCCAAGAGACCCAGTACTTC. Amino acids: CASSFLRQGLQETQYF.

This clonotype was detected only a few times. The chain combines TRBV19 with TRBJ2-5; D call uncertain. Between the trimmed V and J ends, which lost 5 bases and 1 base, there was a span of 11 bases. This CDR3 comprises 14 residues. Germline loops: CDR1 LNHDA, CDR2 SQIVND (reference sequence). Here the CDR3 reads CASSSRPRQETQYF. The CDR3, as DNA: TGTGCCAGTAGTTCGAGACCCCGCCAAGAGACCCAGTACTTC.

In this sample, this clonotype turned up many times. This CDR3 reads CASSLTVQGGYTF. In nucleotides, the CDR3 is TGTGCCAGCAGTTTGACAGTCCAGGGGGGCTACACCTTC. The genes are TRBV12-3 or TRBV12-4 and TRBJ1-2, with D possibly being TRBD1 (6 bases). This CDR3 region has 13 residues. Trimming shortened V by 3 bases and J by 8 bases, and 13 bases separated the two germline ends.

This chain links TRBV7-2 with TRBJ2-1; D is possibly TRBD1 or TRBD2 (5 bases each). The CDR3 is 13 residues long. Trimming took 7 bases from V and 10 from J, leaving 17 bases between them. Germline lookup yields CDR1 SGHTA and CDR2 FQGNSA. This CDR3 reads CASTRNGAWEQFF. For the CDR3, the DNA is TGTGCCAGCACCCGTAACGGGGCGTGGGAGCAGTTCTTC.

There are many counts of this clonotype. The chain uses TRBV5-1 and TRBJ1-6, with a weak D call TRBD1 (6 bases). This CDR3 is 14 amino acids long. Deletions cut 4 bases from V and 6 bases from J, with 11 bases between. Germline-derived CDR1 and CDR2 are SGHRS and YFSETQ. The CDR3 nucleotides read TGCGCCAGCAGCGTACGGACAGCTAATTCACCCCTCCACTTT. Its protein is CASSVRTANSPLHF.

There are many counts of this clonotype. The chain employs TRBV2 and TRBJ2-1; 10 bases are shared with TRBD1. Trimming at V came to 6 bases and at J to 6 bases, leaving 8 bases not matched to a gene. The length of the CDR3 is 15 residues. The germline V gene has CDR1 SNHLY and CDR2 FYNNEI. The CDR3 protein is CASRYDRGRPNEQFF. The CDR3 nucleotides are TGTGCCAGCAGATATGACAGGGGGCGGCCCAATGAGCAGTTCTTC.

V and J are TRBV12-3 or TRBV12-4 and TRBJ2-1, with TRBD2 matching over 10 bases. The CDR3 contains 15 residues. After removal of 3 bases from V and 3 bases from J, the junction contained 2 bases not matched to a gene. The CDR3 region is CASSFASGGYNEQFF. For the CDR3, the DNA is TGTGCCAGCAGTTTCGCTAGCGGGGGCTACAATGAGCAGTTCTTC.

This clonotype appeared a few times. The CDR3 DNA sequence: TGTGCCAGCACCAGACAGACAGGGCTTAACACCGGGGAGCTGTTTTTT. Amino acid sequence: CASTRQTGLNTGELFF. The chain has TRBV5-6 and TRBJ2-2; 7 bases align to TRBD1. The V segment lost 6 bases and the J segment 2 bases; nucleotides outside the gene matches: 10. This CDR3 has 16 amino acids. Germline V gives CDR1 SGHDT, CDR2 YYEEEE.

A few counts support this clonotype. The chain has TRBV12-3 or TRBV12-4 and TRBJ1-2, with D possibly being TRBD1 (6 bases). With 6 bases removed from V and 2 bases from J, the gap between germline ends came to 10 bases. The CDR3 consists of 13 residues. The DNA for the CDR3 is TGTGCCAGCAGGGGGGCCACCAACTATGGCTACACCTTC. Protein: CASRGATNYGYTF.

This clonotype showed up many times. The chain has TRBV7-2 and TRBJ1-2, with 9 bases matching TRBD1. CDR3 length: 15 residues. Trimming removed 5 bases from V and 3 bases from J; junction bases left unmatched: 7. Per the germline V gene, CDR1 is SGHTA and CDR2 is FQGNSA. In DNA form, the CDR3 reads TGTGCCAGCAGCCCGGGACAGGGCTGGGACTATGGCTACACCTTC. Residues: CASSPGQGWDYGYTF.

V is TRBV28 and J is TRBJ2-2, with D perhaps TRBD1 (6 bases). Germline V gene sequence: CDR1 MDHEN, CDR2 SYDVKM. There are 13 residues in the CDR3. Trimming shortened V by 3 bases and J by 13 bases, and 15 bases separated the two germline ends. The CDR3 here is CASSFPTGIGLFF. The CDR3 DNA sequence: TGTGCCAGCAGTTTCCCAACAGGGATAGGGCTGTTTTTT.

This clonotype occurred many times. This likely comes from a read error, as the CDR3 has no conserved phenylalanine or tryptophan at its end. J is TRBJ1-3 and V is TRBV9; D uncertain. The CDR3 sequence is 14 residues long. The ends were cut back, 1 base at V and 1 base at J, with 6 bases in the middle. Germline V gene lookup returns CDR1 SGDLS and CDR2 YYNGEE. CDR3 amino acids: CASSVQSSGNTIYV. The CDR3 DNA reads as TGTGCCAGCAGCGTACAGTCTTCTGGAAACACCATATATGTT.

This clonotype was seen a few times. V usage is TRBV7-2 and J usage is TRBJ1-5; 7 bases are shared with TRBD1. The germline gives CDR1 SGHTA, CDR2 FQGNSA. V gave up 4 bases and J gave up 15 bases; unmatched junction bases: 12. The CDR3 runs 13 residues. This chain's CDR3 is CASSSEWGQPVHF. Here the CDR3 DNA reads TGTGCCAGCAGCTCAGAATGGGGACAGCCGGTGCATTTT.

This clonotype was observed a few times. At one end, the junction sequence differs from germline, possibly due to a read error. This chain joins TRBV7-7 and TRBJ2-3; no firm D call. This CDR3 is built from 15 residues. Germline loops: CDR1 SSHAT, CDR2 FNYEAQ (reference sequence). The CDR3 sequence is CASSLGVGSTDTQYF. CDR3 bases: TGTGCTAGCAGCTTAGGAGTCGGTAGCACAGATACGCAGTATTTT.

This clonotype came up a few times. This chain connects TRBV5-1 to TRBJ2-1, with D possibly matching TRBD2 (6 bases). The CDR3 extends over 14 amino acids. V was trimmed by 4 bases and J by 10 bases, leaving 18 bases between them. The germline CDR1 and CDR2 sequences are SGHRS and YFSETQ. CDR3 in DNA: TGCGCCAGCAGCCGGACCTTACTAGCTCACGAGCAGTTCTTC. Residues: CASSRTLLAHEQFF.

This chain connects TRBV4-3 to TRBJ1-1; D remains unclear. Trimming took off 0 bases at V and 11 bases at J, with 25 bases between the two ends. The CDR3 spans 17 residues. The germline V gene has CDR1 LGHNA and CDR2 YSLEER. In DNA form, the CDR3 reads TGCGCCAGCAGCCAAGACAATCTACGAGGCCCTAACCTTCGTGCTTTCTTT. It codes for CASSQDNLRGPNLRAFF.

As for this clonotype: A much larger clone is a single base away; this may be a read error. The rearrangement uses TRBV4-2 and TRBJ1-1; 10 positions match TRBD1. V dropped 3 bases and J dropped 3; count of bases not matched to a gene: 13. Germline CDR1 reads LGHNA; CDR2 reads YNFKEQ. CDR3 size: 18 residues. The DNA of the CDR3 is TGTGCCAGCAGCCACGGAGGCGGGACAGGGGCCGGGTACACTGAAGCTTTCTTT. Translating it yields CASSHGGGTGAGYTEAFF.

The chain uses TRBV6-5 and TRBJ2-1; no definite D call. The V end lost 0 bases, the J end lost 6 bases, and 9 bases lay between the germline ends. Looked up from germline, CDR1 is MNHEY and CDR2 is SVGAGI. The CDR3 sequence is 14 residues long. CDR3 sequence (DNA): TGTGCCAGCAGTTACTCGCGGCGAGGCAATGAGCAGTTCTTC. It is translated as CASSYSRRGNEQFF.

The CDR3 coding sequence is TGTGCCAGCAGCCGTATAGGGCTGACAAACAATGAGCAGTTCTTC. As protein: CASSRIGLTNNEQFF. The chain carries TRBV11-2 and TRBJ2-1, with D hard to call. The V end was cut by 5 bases, the J end by 5 bases, with 16 bases between. From germline, CDR1 is SGHAT and CDR2 FQNNGV. The CDR3 spans 15 residues.

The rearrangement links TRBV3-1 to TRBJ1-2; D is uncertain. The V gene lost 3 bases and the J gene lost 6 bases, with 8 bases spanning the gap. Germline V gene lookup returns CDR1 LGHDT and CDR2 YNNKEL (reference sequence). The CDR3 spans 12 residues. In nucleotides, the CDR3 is TGTGCCAGCAGCCATAGGAGGGATGGCTACACCTTC. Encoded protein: CASSHRRDGYTF.

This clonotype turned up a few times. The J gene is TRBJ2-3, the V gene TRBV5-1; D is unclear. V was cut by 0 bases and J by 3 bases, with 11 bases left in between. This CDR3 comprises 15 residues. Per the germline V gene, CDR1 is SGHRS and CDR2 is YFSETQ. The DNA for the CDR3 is TGCGCCAGCAGCTTGGAAGGTGGAATGACAGATACGCAGTATTTT. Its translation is CASSLEGGMTDTQYF. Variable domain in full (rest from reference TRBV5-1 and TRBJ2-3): KAGVTQTPRYLIKTRGQQVTLSCSPISGHRSVSWYQQTPGQGLQFLFEYFSETQRNKGNFPGRFSGRQFSNSRSEMNVSTLELGDSALYLCASSLEGGMTDTQYFGPGTRLTVL.

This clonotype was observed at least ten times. CDR3 coding DNA: TGTGCCAGCAGCCAAGAGTTCATTGGCACTGAAGCTTTCTTT. Translation: CASSQEFIGTEAFF. This sequence joins TRBV3-1 and TRBJ1-1; D remains ambiguous. The CDR3 consists of 14 residues. Per the germline V gene, CDR1 is LGHDT and CDR2 is YNNKEL (reference sequence). V lost 0 bases and J lost 4, with 9 bases in between.

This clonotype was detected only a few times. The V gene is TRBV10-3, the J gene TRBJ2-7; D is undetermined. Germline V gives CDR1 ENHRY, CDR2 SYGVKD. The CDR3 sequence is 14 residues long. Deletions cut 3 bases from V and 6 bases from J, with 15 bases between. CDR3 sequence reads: CAISDPGERSEQYF. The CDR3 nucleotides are TGTGCCATCAGTGATCCCGGAGAACGGTCCGAGCAGTACTTC.

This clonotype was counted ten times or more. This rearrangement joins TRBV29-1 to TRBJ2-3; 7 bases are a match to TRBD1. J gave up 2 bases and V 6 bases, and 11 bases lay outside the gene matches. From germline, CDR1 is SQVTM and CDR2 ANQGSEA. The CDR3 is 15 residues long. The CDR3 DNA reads TGCAGCGTCAATACAGGGGTCCAATACACAGATACGCAGTATTTT. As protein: CSVNTGVQYTDTQYF.

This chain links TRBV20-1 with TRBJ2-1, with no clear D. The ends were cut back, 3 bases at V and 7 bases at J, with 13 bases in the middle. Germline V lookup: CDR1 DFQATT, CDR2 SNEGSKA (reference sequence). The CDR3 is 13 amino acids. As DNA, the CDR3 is TGCAGTGCTAGCGGCCCGCTTTTGAATGAGCAGTTCTTC. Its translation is CSASGPLLNEQFF.

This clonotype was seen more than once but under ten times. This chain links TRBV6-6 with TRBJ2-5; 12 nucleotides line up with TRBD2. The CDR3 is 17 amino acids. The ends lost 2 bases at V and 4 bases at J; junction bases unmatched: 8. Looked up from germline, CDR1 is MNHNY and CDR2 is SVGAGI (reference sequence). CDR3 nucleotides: TGTGCCAGCAGTTACGGGACTAGCGGGCCGTCCCGAGAGACCCAGTACTTC. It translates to CASSYGTSGPSRETQYF.

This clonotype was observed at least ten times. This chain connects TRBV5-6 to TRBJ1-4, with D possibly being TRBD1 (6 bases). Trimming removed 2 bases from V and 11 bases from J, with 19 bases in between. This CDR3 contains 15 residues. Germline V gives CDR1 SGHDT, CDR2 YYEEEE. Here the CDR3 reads CASSFNRAPGAKLFF. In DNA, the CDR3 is TGTGCCAGCAGCTTCAACCGTGCCCCGGGGGCGAAACTGTTTTTT.

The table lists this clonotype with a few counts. The CDR3 coding sequence is TGTGCCAGCAGTGAGTTGTACACCGGGGAGCTGTTTTTT. It codes for CASSELYTGELFF. The chain combines TRBV6-2 or TRBV6-3 with TRBJ2-2; D gene ambiguous. This CDR3 is built from 13 residues. With 5 bases removed from V and 3 bases from J, the gap between germline ends came to 7 bases. Germline V gives CDR1 MNHEY, CDR2 SVGEGT.

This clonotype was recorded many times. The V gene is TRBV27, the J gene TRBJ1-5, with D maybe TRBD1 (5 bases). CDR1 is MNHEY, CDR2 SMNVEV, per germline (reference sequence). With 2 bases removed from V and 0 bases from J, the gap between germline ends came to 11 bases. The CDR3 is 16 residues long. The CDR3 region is CASSLGAAHSNQPQHF. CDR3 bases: TGTGCCAGCAGTTTAGGGGCAGCTCATAGCAATCAGCCCCAGCATTTT.